Each of the 14 T cell receptor beta chains below was sequenced from the same sample in a study of blood T cell repertoires in COVID-19 (dated by TCRdb to about 2020). Receptor libraries were prepared by the immunoSEQ multiplex PCR assay. Not all clones reach the TCRdb copy of this immuneACCESS table, which keeps in-frame sequences only. Checked studies attribute under half of the gap to unresolved V genes and leave the rest unexplained. This sample holds roughly 250,000 clones; about 90% were observed only once. Clones ranked in the top ten supply about 6% of the sample. The sequenced sample consisted of PBMCs or T cells enriched from blood (not recorded which). These receptors were taken from a woman in her twenties or thirties with acute COVID-19.

V and J are TRBV4-1 and TRBJ2-2, with D tentatively TRBD2 (5 bases). Trimming shortened V by 3 bases and J by 6 bases, and 11 bases separated the two germline ends. This CDR3 spans 14 amino acids. Germline V gene sequence: CDR1 MGHRA, CDR2 YSYEKL. DNA of the CDR3: TGCGCCAGCAGCCATGCAGAGGGTTCCGGGGAGCTGTTTTTT. It translates to CASSHAEGSGELFF.

The chain combines TRBV3-1 (or the pseudogene TRBV3-2) with TRBJ2-3; D is possibly TRBD2 (5 bases). The V end lost 1 base, the J end lost 2 bases, and 10 bases lay between the germline ends. The CDR3 is 15 residues long. CDR1 is LGHDT and CDR2 is YNNKEL in the germline V gene (reference sequence). CDR3 protein: CASSQVPGFTDTQYF. The CDR3 nucleotides are TGTGCCAGCAGCCAAGTTCCGGGGTTCACAGATACGCAGTATTTT.

The genes are TRBV19 and TRBJ1-2, with 11 positions matching TRBD1. The CDR3 has 13 residues. The V gene end was trimmed by 5 bases and the J gene end by 7 bases; junction bases not matched to a gene: 3. Germline V lookup: CDR1 LNHDA, CDR2 SQIVND (reference sequence). The CDR3 coding sequence is TGTGCCAGTAGTGAGGACAGGGGGCTTGGCTACACCTTC. Residues: CASSEDRGLGYTF.

V gene TRBV9 combines with J gene TRBJ1-1; D gene ambiguous. V was pared by 4 bases and J by 6 bases, with 19 bases between. CDR1 and CDR2 from the germline V gene are SGDLS and YYNGEE. CDR3 length: 15 amino acids. The CDR3 DNA follows: TGTGCCAGCAGCTTAACCCCAGGAGGTGGCGCTGAAGCTTTCTTT. It codes for CASSLTPGGGAEAFF.

A few counts support this clone. This chain connects TRBV4-3 to TRBJ2-6, with D tentatively TRBD1 (6 bases). Trimming took 1 base from V and 0 from J, leaving 10 bases between them. The CDR3 extends over 17 amino acids. The germline gives CDR1 LGHNA, CDR2 YSLEER. DNA of the CDR3: TGCGCCAGCAGCCAAGCAGGGGACGGCTCTGGGGCCAACGTCCTGACTTTC. Translated, it gives CASSQAGDGSGANVLTF.

V usage is TRBV18 and J usage is TRBJ2-7, with a tentative D call TRBD1 (6 bases). V was trimmed by 1 base and J by 0 bases, leaving 7 bases between them. The germline V gene encodes CDR1 KGHSH and CDR2 LQKENI. The CDR3 runs to 14 residues. The CDR3 protein is CASSPLGGSYEQYF. The CDR3 nucleotides read TGTGCCAGCTCACCACTAGGGGGCTCCTACGAGCAGTACTTC. The whole variable domain, filled in from reference TRBV18 and TRBJ2-7, reads NAGVMQNPRHLVRRRGQEARLRCSPMKGHSHVYWYRQLPEEGLKFMVYLQKENIIDESGMPKERFSAEFPKEGPSILRIQQVVRGDSAAYFCASSPLGGSYEQYFGPGTRLTVT.

This clone is a singleton in its sample. This chain links TRBV28 with TRBJ2-7, with 11 bases matching TRBD1. CDR3 length equals 16 residues. V was clipped by 4 bases and J by 5 bases; unmatched bases: 10. Germline CDR1 is MDHEN and CDR2 is SYDVKM. The CDR3 sequence is CASSSPGTGGGNEQYF. The CDR3 DNA is TGTGCCAGCAGTTCACCCGGGACAGGGGGTGGAAACGAGCAGTACTTC.

The chain employs TRBV7-6 and TRBJ2-3; 7 nucleotides line up with TRBD1. J was trimmed by 2 bases and V by 5 bases; bases with no gene match: 10. Germline loops: CDR1 SGHVS, CDR2 FNYEAQ. This CDR3 has 16 residues. The CDR3 DNA reads as TGTGCCAGCAGCCTTTCACCGGGACAGCTCACAGATACGCAGTATTTT. It translates to CASSLSPGQLTDTQYF.

The chain carries TRBV4-2 and TRBJ1-4, with D hard to call. The CDR3 runs to 16 residues. Trimming pared 0 bases from V and 4 bases from J, leaving 12 bases between. Germline V gene data show CDR1 as LGHNA and CDR2 as YNFKEQ. The CDR3 reads CASSQDPRVLNEKLFF. The CDR3 DNA follows: TGTGCCAGCAGCCAAGATCCCCGGGTCCTTAATGAAAAACTGTTTTTT.

Here the CDR3 DNA reads TGTGCCAGCAGCACTCGACAGGGTGGGACAGATACGCAGTATTTT. Encoded protein: CASSTRQGGTDTQYF. This chain uses TRBV9 with TRBJ2-3; 7 nucleotides align to TRBD1. V gave up 4 bases and J gave up 3 bases; unmatched junction bases: 8. The CDR3 runs 15 residues. CDR1 is SGDLS and CDR2 is YYNGEE in the germline V gene.

There are a few counts of this clone. The CDR3 DNA reads TGTGCCAGCAGACCGTGGACAGAGAACACTGAAGCTTTCTTT. It encodes CASRPWTENTEAFF. The chain combines TRBV9 with TRBJ1-1, with D perhaps matching TRBD1 (6 bases). This CDR3 region has 14 residues. Trimming stripped 5 bases from V and 1 base from J, with 12 bases between. Per the germline V gene, CDR1 is SGDLS and CDR2 is YYNGEE.

The chain joins TRBV19 to TRBJ2-1; 9 bases map to TRBD2. The CDR3 consists of 14 residues. V shed 10 bases, J shed 8 bases, and the junction held 12 bases outside the gene matches. From germline, CDR1 is LNHDA and CDR2 SQIVND (reference sequence). The CDR3: CAIGKRGAFDEQFF. Here the CDR3 DNA reads TGTGCCATAGGGAAGCGGGGGGCGTTCGATGAGCAGTTCTTC.

The chain couples TRBV12-3 or TRBV12-4 to TRBJ2-2, with TRBD2 as a possible D gene (6 bases). CDR3 length equals 13 residues. Trimming shortened V by 3 bases and J by 5 bases, and 7 bases separated the two germline ends. The CDR3 coding sequence is TGTGCCAGCAGTTTCGGGGGAACCGGGGAGCTGTTTTTT. Translation: CASSFGGTGELFF.

This chain connects TRBV12-3 or TRBV12-4 to TRBJ2-2; D is perhaps TRBD2 (6 bases). V dropped 6 bases and J dropped 6 bases, with 8 bases sitting between them. The CDR3 consists of 12 residues. The DNA for the CDR3 is TGTGCCAGCAGGCCGGGGGCCGGGGAGCTGTTTTTT. Translated, it gives CASRPGAGELFF.